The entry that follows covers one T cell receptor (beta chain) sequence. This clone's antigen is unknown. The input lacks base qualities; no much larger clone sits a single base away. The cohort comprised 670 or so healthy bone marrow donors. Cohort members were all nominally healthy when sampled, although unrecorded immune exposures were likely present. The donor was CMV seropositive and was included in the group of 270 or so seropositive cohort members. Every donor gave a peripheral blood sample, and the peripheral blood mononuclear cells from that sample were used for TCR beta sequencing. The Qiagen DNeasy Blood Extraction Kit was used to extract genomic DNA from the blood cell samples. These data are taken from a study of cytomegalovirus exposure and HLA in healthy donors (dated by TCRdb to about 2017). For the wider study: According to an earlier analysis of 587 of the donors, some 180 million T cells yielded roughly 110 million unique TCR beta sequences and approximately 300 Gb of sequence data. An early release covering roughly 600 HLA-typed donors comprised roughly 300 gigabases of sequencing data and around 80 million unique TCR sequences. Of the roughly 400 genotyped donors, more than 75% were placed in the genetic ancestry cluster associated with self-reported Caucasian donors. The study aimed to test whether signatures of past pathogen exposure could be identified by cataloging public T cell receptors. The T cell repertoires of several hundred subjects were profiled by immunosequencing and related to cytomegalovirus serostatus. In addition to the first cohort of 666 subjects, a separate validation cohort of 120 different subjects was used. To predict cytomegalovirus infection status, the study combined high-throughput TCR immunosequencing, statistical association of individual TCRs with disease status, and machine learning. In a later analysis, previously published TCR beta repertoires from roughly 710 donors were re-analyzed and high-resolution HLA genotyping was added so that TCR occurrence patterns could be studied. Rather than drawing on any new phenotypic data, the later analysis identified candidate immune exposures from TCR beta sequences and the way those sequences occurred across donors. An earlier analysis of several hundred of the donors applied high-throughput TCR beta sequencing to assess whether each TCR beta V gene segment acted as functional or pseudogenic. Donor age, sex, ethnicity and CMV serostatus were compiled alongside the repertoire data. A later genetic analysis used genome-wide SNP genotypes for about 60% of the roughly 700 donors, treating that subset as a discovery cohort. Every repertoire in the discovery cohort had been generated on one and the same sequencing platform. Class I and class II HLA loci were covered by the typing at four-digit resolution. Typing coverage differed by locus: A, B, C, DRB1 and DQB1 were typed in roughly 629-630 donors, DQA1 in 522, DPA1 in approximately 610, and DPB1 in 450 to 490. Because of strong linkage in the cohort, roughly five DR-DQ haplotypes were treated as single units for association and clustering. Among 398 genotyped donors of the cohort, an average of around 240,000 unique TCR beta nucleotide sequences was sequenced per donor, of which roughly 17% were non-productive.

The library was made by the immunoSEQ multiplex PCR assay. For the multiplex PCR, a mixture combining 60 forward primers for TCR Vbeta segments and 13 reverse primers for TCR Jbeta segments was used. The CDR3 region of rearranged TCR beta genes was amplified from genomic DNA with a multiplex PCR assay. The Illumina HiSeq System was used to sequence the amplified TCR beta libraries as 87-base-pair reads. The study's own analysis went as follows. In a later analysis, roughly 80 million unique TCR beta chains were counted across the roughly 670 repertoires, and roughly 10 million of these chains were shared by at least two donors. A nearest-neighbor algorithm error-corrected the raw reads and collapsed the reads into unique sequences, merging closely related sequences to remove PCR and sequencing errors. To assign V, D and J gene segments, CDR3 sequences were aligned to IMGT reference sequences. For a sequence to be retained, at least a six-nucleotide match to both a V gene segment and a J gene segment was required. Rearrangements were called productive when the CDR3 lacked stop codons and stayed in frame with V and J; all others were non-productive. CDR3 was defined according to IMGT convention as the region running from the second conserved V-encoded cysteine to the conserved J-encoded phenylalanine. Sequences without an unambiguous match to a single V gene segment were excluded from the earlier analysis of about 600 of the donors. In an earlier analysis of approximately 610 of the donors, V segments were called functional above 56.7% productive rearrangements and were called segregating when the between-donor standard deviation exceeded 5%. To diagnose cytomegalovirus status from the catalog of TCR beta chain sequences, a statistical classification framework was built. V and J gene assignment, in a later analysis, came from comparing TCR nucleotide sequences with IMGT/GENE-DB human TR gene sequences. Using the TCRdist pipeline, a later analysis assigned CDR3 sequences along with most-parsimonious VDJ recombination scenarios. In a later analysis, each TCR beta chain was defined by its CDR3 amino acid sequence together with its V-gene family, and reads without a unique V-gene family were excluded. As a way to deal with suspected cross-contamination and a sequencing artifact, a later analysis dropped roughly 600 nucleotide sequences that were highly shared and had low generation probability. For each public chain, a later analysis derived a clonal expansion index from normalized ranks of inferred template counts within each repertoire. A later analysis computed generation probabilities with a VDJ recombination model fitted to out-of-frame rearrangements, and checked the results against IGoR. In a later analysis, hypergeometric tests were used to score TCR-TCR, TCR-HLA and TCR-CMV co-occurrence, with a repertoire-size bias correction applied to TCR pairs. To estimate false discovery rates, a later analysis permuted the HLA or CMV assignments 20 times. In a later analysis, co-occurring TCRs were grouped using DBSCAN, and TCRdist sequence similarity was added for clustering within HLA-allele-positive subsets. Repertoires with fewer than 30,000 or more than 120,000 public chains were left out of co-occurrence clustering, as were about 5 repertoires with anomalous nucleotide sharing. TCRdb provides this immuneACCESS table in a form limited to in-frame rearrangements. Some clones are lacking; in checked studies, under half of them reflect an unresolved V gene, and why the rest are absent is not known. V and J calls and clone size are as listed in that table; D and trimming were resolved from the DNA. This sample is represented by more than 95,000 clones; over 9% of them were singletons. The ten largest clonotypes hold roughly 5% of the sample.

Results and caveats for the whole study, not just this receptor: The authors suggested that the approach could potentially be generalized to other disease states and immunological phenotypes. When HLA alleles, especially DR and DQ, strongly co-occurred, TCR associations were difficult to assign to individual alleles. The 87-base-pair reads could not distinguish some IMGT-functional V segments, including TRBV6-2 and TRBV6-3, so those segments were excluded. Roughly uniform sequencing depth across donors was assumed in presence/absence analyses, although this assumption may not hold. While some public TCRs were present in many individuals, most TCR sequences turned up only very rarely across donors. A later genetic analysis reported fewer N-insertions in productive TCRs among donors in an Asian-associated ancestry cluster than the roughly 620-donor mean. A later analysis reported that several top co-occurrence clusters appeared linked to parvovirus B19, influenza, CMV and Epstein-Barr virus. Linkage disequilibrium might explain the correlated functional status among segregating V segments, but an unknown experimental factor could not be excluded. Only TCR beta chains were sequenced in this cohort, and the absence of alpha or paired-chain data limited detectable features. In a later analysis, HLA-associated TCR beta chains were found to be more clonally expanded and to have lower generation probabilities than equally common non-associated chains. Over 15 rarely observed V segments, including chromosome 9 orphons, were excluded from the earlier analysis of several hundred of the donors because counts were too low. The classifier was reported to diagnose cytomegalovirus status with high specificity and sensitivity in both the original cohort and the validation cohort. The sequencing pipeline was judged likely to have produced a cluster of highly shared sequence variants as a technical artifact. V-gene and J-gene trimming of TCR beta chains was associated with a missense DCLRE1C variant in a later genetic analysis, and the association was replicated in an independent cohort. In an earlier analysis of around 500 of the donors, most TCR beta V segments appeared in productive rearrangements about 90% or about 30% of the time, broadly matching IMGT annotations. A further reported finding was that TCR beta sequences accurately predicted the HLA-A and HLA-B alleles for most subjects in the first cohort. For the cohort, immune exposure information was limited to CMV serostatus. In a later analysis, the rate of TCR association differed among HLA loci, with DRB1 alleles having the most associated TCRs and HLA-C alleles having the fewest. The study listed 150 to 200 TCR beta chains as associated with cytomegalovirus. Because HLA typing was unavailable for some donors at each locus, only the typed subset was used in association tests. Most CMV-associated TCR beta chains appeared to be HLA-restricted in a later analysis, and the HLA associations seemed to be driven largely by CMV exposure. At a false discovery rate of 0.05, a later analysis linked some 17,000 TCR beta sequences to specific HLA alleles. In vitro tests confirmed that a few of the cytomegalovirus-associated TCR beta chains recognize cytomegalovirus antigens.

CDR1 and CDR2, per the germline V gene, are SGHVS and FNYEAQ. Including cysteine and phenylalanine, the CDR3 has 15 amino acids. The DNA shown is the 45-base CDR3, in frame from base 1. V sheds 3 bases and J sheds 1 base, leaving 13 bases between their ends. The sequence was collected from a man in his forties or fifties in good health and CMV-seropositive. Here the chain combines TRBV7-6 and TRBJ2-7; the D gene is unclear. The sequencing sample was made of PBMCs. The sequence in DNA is TGTGCCAGCAGCTTCTTAGTTGGTGAGTCCTACGAGCAGTACTTC. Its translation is CASSFLVGESYEQYF.